This T cell receptor beta chain was found in a study of identical twins. Overall study results and limits: Zero-insertion analyses were open to partial confounding by invariant MAIT and iNKT cells.

TCRdb re-derived calls from the 5' RACE reads in MiXCR, one entry per CDR3 protein. The top ten clones hold around 2.1% of a sample with hundreds of thousands of distinct CDR3 sequences, 8% to 9% of them seen once. The CDR3 has 15 residues. The trim removed 11 bases at V and 0 bases at J, leaving 11 bases unmatched. CDR1 is SNHLY and CDR2 is FYNNEI in the germline V gene. This clonotype has at least ten counts. The antigen is undetermined. This same sample was also part of a study on yellow fever vaccine responses in identical twins.

V gene TRBV2 combines with J gene TRBJ2-3; 7 bases fit TRBD1. The sequencing sample was made of memory (CD45RO+) T cells sorted from blood. The sequence came from a woman in her late teens or twenties in good health. CDR3 amino acids: CASGKGGGSTDTQYF. CDR3 sequence (DNA): TGTGCCTCCGGAAAAGGGGGCGGCAGCACAGATACGCAGTATTTT.